This T cell receptor (beta chain) came from a study of T cells expressing NK-cell markers. Across the study: Serological testing identified most of the eight sequenced donors as HCMV-seropositive and one as seronegative.

TCR beta cDNA was made by 5'RACE template switching with UMIs. TCRdb reanalyzed the 5' RACE reads and collapses them to one entry per CDR3 protein, without DNA. This sample's table has over 200,000 distinct CDR3 sequences. Notes on the study in general: Among CD8+ T cells from over 5 donors, dominant NKG2C+ clonotypes accounted for about 1.0-7.0%.

Concerning this clonotype itself: What it recognizes is unknown.

This clonotype originated in a man younger than 35 in good health. Material for sequencing was blood T cells: a sorted CD56 or NKG2C T cell subset, CD4+ or CD8+ T cells, or bulk PBMC T cells (not recorded which).

CDR3: CASSRLGGGSFEQFF. The chain is built from TRBV6-1 and TRBJ2-1; TCRdb returns TRBD2, unconfirmable since there is no DNA. The CDR3 runs 15 residues. Germline CDR1 MNHNS, CDR2 SASEGT.